This record concerns one T cell receptor (beta chain) sequence. The antigen is not known. The table came from immunoSEQ multiplex PCR; TCRdb's copy has only in-frame clones and leaves some out. The data show over 100,000 clones, with around nine tenths seen just once and 8.4% held by the top ten. J was trimmed by 6 bases and V by 4 bases; bases with no gene match: 17. Germline assignment: CDR1 SQVTM and CDR2 ANQGSEA. The CDR3 has 17 residues. The entry originates in a study of T cell responses to AZD1222 COVID-19 vaccine. Study-level findings and limits: Recipients of AZD1222 seropositive at baseline numbered only 5 or 6. Nearly half of spike-specific TCRs reportedly target variant regions that are unmutated in the B.1.351 and B.1.1.7 variants. Clonal diversity was possibly underestimated, and the donors were mostly white British, with more females. The breadth and depth of Spike-specific TCRs increased once two AZD1222 doses had been given.

V usage is TRBV29-1 and J usage is TRBJ1-1; TRBD1 matches 10 bases. Material: peripheral blood, obtained on day 0 of AZD1222 vaccination. The TCR comes from an adult in good health. CDR3 sequence reads: CSVVLGGQGMSNAEAFF. As DNA, the CDR3 is TGCAGCGTTGTTCTTGGGGGACAGGGGATGTCTAACGCTGAAGCTTTCTTT.